Below are 29 T cell receptor beta chains sequenced from a single sample in a study of T cells in Graves' hyperthyroidism and ophthalmopathy. Amplification of TCR beta CDR3 regions was performed using RNA transcripts as template. HTBI primers were employed in a first-round RT-PCR of the TCR CDR3. TCRdb passed the multiplex PCR reads through MiXCR, listing each CDR3 protein once. The sample lists approximately 370,000 distinct CDR3 sequences, about 17% occurring once. Sequencing used blood. The receptors derive from a woman younger than 45 with Graves' hyperthyroidism that later progressed to Graves' ophthalmopathy.

This clonotype was seen a handful of times. V usage is TRBV7-2 and J usage is TRBJ2-5; 7 nucleotides align to TRBD1. The CDR3 length is 14 residues. V was clipped by 4 bases and J by 5 bases; unmatched bases: 7. Germline lookup yields CDR1 SGHTA and CDR2 FQGNSA. The CDR3 is CASSSYTGDETQYF. The CDR3 nucleotides are TGTGCCAGCAGCTCCTATACAGGGGACGAGACCCAGTACTTC.

As to this clonotype: One end of the junction fails to match germline, which may point to a read error. The chain couples TRBV20-1 to TRBJ2-5; 13 bases line up with TRBD2. Germline V gives CDR1 DFQATT, CDR2 SNEGSKA (reference sequence). There are 13 residues in the CDR3. Written as DNA, the CDR3 is TGCAGTGCTAGCGGACTAGCGGGAGAGTCCCAGTACTTC. Translation: CSASGLAGESQYF.

CDR3 sequence (DNA): TGTGCCAGCAGCTCCAAGGGACTAGCGGGGCAAGAGACCCAGTACTTC. It specifies CASSSKGLAGQETQYF. V and J are TRBV7-9 and TRBJ2-5, with 13 bases identical to TRBD2. The junction had 4 bases not matched to a gene; V was cut back by 4 bases and J by 2 bases. This CDR3 has 16 amino acids. Germline values: CDR1 SEHNR, CDR2 FQNEAQ (reference sequence).

This clonotype was picked up many times. V and J are TRBV6-2 or TRBV6-3 and TRBJ1-5; D may be TRBD1 (5 bases). Germline V gene lookup returns CDR1 MNHEY and CDR2 SVGEGT. The V end lost 2 bases, the J end lost 1 base, and 9 bases lay between the germline ends. The CDR3 spans 15 residues. CDR3 sequence reads: CASSYGGASNQPQHF. The DNA of the CDR3 is TGTGCCAGCAGTTACGGTGGGGCCAGCAATCAGCCCCAGCATTTT.

This clonotype was detected a few times. This sequence joins TRBV5-1 and TRBJ2-1; perhaps TRBD1 as D (5 bases). Germline CDR1 is SGHRS and CDR2 is YFSETQ. The ends were cut back, 0 bases at V and 4 bases at J, with 17 bases in the middle. This CDR3 has 17 amino acids. This chain's CDR3 is CASSLEGLPTQYNEQFF. The CDR3 nucleotides are TGCGCCAGCAGCTTGGAGGGGCTACCGACTCAATACAATGAGCAGTTCTTC.

This clonotype came up many times. V gene TRBV10-3 combines with J gene TRBJ2-5, with TRBD1 as a possible D gene (7 bases). The CDR3 totals 13 residues. The germline CDR1 and CDR2 sequences are ENHRY and SYGVKD. The V end lost 7 bases, the J end lost 5 bases, and 14 bases lay between the germline ends. CDR3 sequence (DNA): TGTGCCATCACGCGGGACAGTGAGGAGACCCAGTACTTC. Amino acids: CAITRDSEETQYF.

This clonotype was counted at least ten times. The CDR3 DNA reads TGTGCCAGCAGTTATTATGGGGTGAGAGAAAAACTGTTTTTT. Encoded protein: CASSYYGVREKLFF. The genes are TRBV6-1 and TRBJ1-4; D not certain. Trimming shortened V by 5 bases and J by 8 bases, and 15 bases separated the two germline ends. This CDR3 region has 14 residues. CDR1 is MNHNS, CDR2 SASEGT, per germline.

This clonotype was found a few times. The genes are TRBV6-2 or TRBV6-3 and TRBJ2-1, with D unresolved. CDR1 MNHEY and CDR2 SVGEGT come from the germline V gene. V lost 6 bases and J 5 bases, leaving 11 bases between the germline ends. The CDR3 runs 13 residues. CDR3 nucleotide sequence: TGTGCCAGCAGCATCGAGGAACACAATGAGCAGTTCTTC. This encodes CASSIEEHNEQFF.

In its sample, this clonotype was seen many times. V gene TRBV6-5 combines with J gene TRBJ2-2; D not resolved. CDR3 length: 13 amino acids. Deletions cut 6 bases from V and 1 base from J, with 6 bases between. Germline-derived CDR1 and CDR2 are MNHEY and SVGAGI. The chain's CDR3 is CASRARNTGELFF. CDR3 nucleotide sequence: TGTGCCAGCAGAGCTAGGAACACCGGGGAGCTGTTTTTT.

This clonotype was seen more than once but under ten times. V usage is TRBV2 and J usage is TRBJ1-5; D not resolved. This CDR3 region has 14 residues. Germline V CDR1 and CDR2: SNHLY, FYNNEI. V was trimmed by 4 bases and J by 0 bases, leaving 7 bases between them. Here the CDR3 reads CASSVRASNQPQHF. The CDR3 bases are TGTGCCAGCAGTGTAAGGGCTAGCAATCAGCCCCAGCATTTT.

This clonotype was counted at least ten times. The CDR3 loop is CSASEGGGANEQFF. Written as DNA, the CDR3 is TGCAGTGCTAGTGAGGGCGGGGGGGCCAATGAGCAGTTCTTC. This rearrangement joins TRBV20-1 to TRBJ2-1; 9 bases fit TRBD2. This CDR3 comprises 14 residues. Trimming removed 3 bases from V and 6 bases from J; junction bases left unmatched: 6. From germline, CDR1 is DFQATT and CDR2 SNEGSKA (reference sequence).

This clonotype occurred many times. The rearrangement links TRBV28 to TRBJ1-2; 7 nucleotides match TRBD1. V shed 4 bases, J shed 2 bases, and the junction held 1 base outside the gene matches. The CDR3 is 13 residues long. Germline-derived CDR1 and CDR2 are MDHEN and SYDVKM. The CDR3 region has the DNA TGTGCCAGCAGTTGGGGACAGAACTATGGCTACACCTTC. This sequence encodes CASSWGQNYGYTF.

This clonotype was seen many times. DNA for the CDR3: TGTGCCAGTAGTTTTGGAGGCAGGACGAACACTGAAGCTTTCTTT. Its translation is CASSFGGRTNTEAFF. V is TRBV19 and J is TRBJ1-1; D is uncertain. Trimming shortened V by 5 bases and J by 1 base, and 14 bases separated the two germline ends. The CDR3 is 15 amino acids. The germline V gene encodes CDR1 LNHDA and CDR2 SQIVND (reference sequence).

There are many counts of this clonotype. The J gene is TRBJ2-2, the V gene TRBV29-1, with 9 bases matching TRBD1. The germline V gene has CDR1 SQVTM and CDR2 ANQGSEA. The CDR3 spans 14 residues. V gave up 2 bases and J gave up 5 bases; unmatched junction bases: 3. The CDR3 region is CSVESGTGTGELFF. CDR3 nucleotide sequence: TGCAGCGTTGAATCAGGGACAGGGACCGGGGAGCTGTTTTTT.

Ten or more counts support this clonotype. The rearrangement links TRBV2 to TRBJ2-1, with 9 bases aligning to TRBD2. Germline lookup yields CDR1 SNHLY and CDR2 FYNNEI. V was pared by 8 bases and J by 6 bases, with 5 bases of the junction left unmatched. The CDR3 is 13 residues long. The CDR3 here is CASGVAGVNEQFF. In DNA, the CDR3 is TGTGCCAGCGGAGTAGCGGGAGTCAATGAGCAGTTCTTC.

This clonotype has just a few counts. The CDR3 DNA is TGTGCCAGTAGTCCCCTACGGGGGGCCTACGGGGAGCTGTTTTTT. As protein: CASSPLRGAYGELFF. This sequence joins TRBV19 and TRBJ2-2; D might be TRBD2 (7 bases). The CDR3 is 15 residues long. V gave up 5 bases and J gave up 7 bases, with 17 bases separating them. Looked up from germline, CDR1 is LNHDA and CDR2 is SQIVND (reference sequence).

This clonotype has just a few counts. The gene calls are TRBV5-8 and TRBJ2-1, with 8 bases identical to TRBD1. Germline V lookup: CDR1 SGHTS, CDR2 YDEGEE. The V and J ends lost 4 bases and 8 bases, in that order; junction bases with no gene match: 14. The CDR3 has 16 residues. CDR3 protein: CASSAGYAGGIDEQFF. The CDR3 DNA reads TGTGCCAGCAGCGCTGGGTATGCAGGGGGCATCGATGAGCAGTTCTTC.

This clonotype was detected many times. The V gene is TRBV7-2, the J gene TRBJ2-1; 9 bases fit TRBD2. Germline V gene data show CDR1 as SGHTA and CDR2 as FQGNSA. CDR3 length equals 15 residues. The V gene end was trimmed by 2 bases and the J gene end by 6 bases; junction bases not matched to a gene: 5. CDR3 sequence (DNA): TGTGCCAGCAGCTTATCTAGCGGGGTCTCCAATGAGCAGTTCTTC. Translated: CASSLSSGVSNEQFF.

This clonotype was seen repeatedly, ten times or more. One junction end does not reproduce the germline sequence, and a read error may be involved. The V and J genes are TRBV12-3 or TRBV12-4 and TRBJ1-1; TRBD1 might be the D (6 bases). CDR3 length equals 12 residues. The CDR3 DNA sequence: TGTGCCAGCAGCTTAGGGGGATCTGACGCTTTCTTT. Translated, it gives CASSLGGSDAFF.

This clonotype was counted at least ten times. The chain uses TRBV27 and TRBJ2-7; 8 nucleotides line up with TRBD1. Per germline, CDR1 MNHEY and CDR2 SMNVEV (reference sequence). This CDR3 contains 14 residues. With V trimmed by 5 bases and J by 7 bases, 10 bases remained unmatched. The CDR3 loop reads CASSNRDRSVEQYF. CDR3 DNA: TGTGCCAGCAGTAACCGGGACAGGTCGGTAGAGCAGTACTTC.

V and J are TRBV12-3 or TRBV12-4 and TRBJ2-5; D possibly corresponds to TRBD1 (5 bases). The CDR3 covers 13 residues. The V and J ends lost 3 bases and 5 bases respectively, with 10 bases between them. The CDR3, as DNA: TGTGCCAGCAGTTTTGCAGGGCTCGAGACCCAGTACTTC. This sequence encodes CASSFAGLETQYF.

This chain links TRBV6-2 or TRBV6-3 with TRBJ2-1; D ambiguous. V dropped 4 bases and J dropped 0 bases, with 19 bases sitting between them. The CDR3 length is 18 residues. The germline V gene encodes CDR1 MNHEY and CDR2 SVGEGT. The CDR3 protein is CASSSILRGARSYNEQFF. CDR3 sequence (DNA): TGTGCCAGCAGTTCAATACTTAGAGGCGCCCGCTCCTACAATGAGCAGTTCTTC.

The chain carries TRBV2 and TRBJ2-3; D is possibly TRBD1 (6 bases). CDR1 and CDR2 (germline): SNHLY, FYNNEI. V shed 7 bases and J shed 0 bases, with 8 bases lying between them. There are 13 residues in the CDR3. The CDR3 coding sequence is TGTGCCAGCAAGGGGGTTAGCACAGATACGCAGTATTTT. As protein: CASKGVSTDTQYF.

The V call is TRBV28, the J call TRBJ2-4; 13 bases match TRBD2. The germline gives CDR1 MDHEN, CDR2 SYDVKM. V gave up 5 bases and J gave up 0 bases; unmatched junction bases: 13. The CDR3 extends over 20 amino acids. CDR3 in amino acids: CASSGTTGTSGILAKNIQYF. The DNA for the CDR3 is TGTGCCAGCAGTGGTACCACCGGGACTAGCGGGATTCTAGCCAAAAACATTCAGTACTTC.

The table lists this clonotype with a few counts. The rearrangement joins TRBV7-9 to TRBJ1-1; 7 positions agree with TRBD1. From germline, CDR1 is SEHNR and CDR2 FQNEAQ (reference sequence). The length of the CDR3 is 12 residues. Trimming at V came to 8 bases and at J to 10 bases, leaving 10 bases not matched to a gene. The CDR3 DNA reads TGTGCCAGCGATATCTCAGGGGGAGGAGCTTTCTTT. Translation: CASDISGGGAFF. The full variable domain, its missing parts supplied by reference TRBV7-9 and TRBJ1-1, is DTGVSQNPRHKITKRGQNVTFRCDPISEHNRLYWYRQTLGQGPEFLTYFQNEAQLEKSRLLSDRFSAERPKGSFSTLEIQRTEQGDSAMYLCASDISGGGAFFGQGTRLTVV.

The rearrangement links TRBV6-1 to TRBJ1-2; 7 nucleotides agree with TRBD1. The CDR3 runs to 15 residues. J was trimmed by 6 bases and V by 5 bases; bases with no gene match: 12. CDR1 MNHNS and CDR2 SASEGT come from the germline V gene. CDR3 in DNA: TGTGCCAGCAGTATCACCGGGACAGAAGTTGATGGCTACACCTTC. Amino acids: CASSITGTEVDGYTF.

This chain joins TRBV6-1 and TRBJ1-6, with TRBD1 matching over 8 bases. Germline V lookup: CDR1 MNHNS, CDR2 SASEGT. The CDR3 has 14 amino acids. V lost 6 bases, J lost 7 bases, and 5 bases stayed unmatched. The CDR3 DNA is TGTGCCAGCAGCTCAGACAGGGGCAATTCACCCCTCCACTTT. This codes for CASSSDRGNSPLHF.

This clonotype appeared a few times. This rearrangement joins TRBV6-1 to TRBJ1-2, with D possibly TRBD1 on 6 matching bases. This CDR3 region has 13 residues. Germline CDR1 MNHNS, CDR2 SASEGT. The V end lost 10 bases, the J end lost 4 bases, and 16 bases lay between the germline ends. Here the CDR3 DNA reads TGTGCCACGGAACGACAGGCCGGCTATGGCTACACCTTC. Amino acids: CATERQAGYGYTF.

The chain has TRBV27 and TRBJ2-5, with 7 bases aligning to TRBD2. The germline V gene has CDR1 MNHEY and CDR2 SMNVEV (reference sequence). The CDR3 loop spans 14 amino acids. Germline trimming cut 8 bases from V and 2 bases from J; bases unmatched to any gene: 8. The CDR3: CASSPGGNQETQYF. The CDR3 DNA follows: TGTGCCAGCTCCCCCGGGGGGAATCAAGAGACCCAGTACTTC.